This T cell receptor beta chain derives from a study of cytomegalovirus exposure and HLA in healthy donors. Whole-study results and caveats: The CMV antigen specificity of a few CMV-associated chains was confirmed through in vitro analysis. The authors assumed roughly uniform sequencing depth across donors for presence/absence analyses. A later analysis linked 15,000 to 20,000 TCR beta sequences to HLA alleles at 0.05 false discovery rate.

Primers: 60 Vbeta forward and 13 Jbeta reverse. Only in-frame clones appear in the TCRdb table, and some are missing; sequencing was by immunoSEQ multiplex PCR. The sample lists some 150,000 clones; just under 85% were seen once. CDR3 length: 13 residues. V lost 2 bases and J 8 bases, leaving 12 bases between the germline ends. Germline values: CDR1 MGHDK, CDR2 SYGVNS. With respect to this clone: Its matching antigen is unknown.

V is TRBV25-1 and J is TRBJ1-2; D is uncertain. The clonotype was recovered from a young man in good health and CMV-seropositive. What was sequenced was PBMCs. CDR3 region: CASSEPMSEGYTF. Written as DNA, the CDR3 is TGTGCCAGCAGTGAACCCATGTCGGAGGGCTACACCTTC.